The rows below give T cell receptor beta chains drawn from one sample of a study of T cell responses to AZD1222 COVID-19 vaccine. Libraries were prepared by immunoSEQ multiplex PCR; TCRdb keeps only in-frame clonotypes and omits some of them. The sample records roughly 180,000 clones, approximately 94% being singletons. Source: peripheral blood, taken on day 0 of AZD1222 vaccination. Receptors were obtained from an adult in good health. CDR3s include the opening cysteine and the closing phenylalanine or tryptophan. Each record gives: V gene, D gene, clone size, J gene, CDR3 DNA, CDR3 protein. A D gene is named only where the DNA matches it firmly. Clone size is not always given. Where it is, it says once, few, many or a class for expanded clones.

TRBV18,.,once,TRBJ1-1,TGTGCCAGCTCACCAGGGTTGAACACTGAAGCTTTCTTT,CASSPGLNTEAFF
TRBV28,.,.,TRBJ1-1,TGTGCCAGCAGTCCTGATAGGGGATGGGGGAACACTGAAGCTTTCTTT,CASSPDRGWGNTEAFF
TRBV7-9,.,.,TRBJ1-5,TGTGCCAGCAGCTTAGCCCTGGGGGATCAGCCCCAGCATTTT,CASSLALGDQPQHF
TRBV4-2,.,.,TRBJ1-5,TGTGCCAGCAGCCAAGATTGGAGGGATCAGCCCCAGCATTTT,CASSQDWRDQPQHF
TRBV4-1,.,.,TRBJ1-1,TGCGCCAGCAGCCAAGATTCGGCGGGGGGAGCTTTCTTT,CASSQDSAGGAFF
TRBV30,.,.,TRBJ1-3,TGTGCCTGGAGTGTACTGACCGGAAACACCATATATTTT,CAWSVLTGNTIYF
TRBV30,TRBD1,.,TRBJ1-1,TGTGCCTGGAGCCGACATCCCGGGACAGGGCAAGGGTACACTGAAGCTTTCTTT,CAWSRHPGTGQGYTEAFF
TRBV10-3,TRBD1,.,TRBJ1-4,TGTGCCATCAGGACAGGGCGAAATGAAAAACTGTTTTTT,CAIRTGRNEKLFF
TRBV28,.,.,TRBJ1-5,TGTGCCAGCAGTTCGATACAGGGTAATCAGCCCCAGCATTTT,CASSSIQGNQPQHF
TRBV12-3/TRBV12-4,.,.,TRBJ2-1,TGTGCCAGCAGTTTAAATCGCGTGGGGCAGTTCTTC,CASSLNRVGQFF
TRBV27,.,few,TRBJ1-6,TGTGCCAGCAGAGGGCCCCATTCACCCCTCCACTTT,CASRGPHSPLHF
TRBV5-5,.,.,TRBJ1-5,TGTGCCAGCAGCTTGGAGTGGGCCCGTCAGCCCCAGCATTTT,CASSLEWARQPQHF
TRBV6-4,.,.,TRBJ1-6,TGTGCCAGCAGTGACAACGATTCACCCCTCCACTTT,CASSDNDSPLHF
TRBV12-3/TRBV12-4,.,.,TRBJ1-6,TGTGCCAGCAGCGACGGGGGGTCCCTCCACTTT,CASSDGGSLHF
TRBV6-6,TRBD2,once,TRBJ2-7,TGTGCCAGCAGTTACTCGGAATTGCGGGGGGACGAGCAGTACTTC,CASSYSELRGDEQYF
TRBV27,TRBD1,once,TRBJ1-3,TGTGCCAGCAGTTGGACAGGGCTGGAGGGAAACACCATATATTTT,CASSWTGLEGNTIYF
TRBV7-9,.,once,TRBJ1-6,TGTGCCAGCAGCCCGGGGGAGGGTTACGGTTCACCCCTCCACTTT,CASSPGEGYGSPLHF
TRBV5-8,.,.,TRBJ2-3,TGTGCCAGCAGCTTGTTATCTAACGGGGATACGCAGTATTTT,CASSLLSNGDTQYF
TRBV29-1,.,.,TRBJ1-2,TGCAGCGCCTCGGACGGGAATAACTATGGCTACACCTTC,CSASDGNNYGYTF
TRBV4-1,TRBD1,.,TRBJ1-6,TGCGCCAGCAGCCAAGGTCCAGCCGGGACAGGGGGTTCACCCCTCCACTTT,CASSQGPAGTGGSPLHF
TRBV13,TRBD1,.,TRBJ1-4,TGTGCCAGCAGCGGACGGGACAGGGCTTCAACTAATGAAAAACTGTTTTTT,CASSGRDRASTNEKLFF
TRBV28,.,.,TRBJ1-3,TGTGCCAGCAGTCCCCCAGCCAGTGAAAACACCATATATTTT,CASSPPASENTIYF
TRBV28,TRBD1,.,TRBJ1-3,TGTGCCAGCATCGCACAGGGGACTGGAAACACCATATATTTT,CASIAQGTGNTIYF
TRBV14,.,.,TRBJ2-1,TGTGCCAGCAGCTACCGAGGGAATGAGCAGTTCTTC,CASSYRGNEQFF
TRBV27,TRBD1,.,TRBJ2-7,TGTGCCAGCAGTTTTGCGGTTGGAACAGGGGTTACCTACGAGCAGTACTTC,CASSFAVGTGVTYEQYF
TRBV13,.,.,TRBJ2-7,TGTGCCAGCAGCTTAATGGCCGGCAGGCTTTTGGACGAGCAGTACTTC,CASSLMAGRLLDEQYF
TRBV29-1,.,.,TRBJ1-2,TGCAGCGTTGAGATGTATGGCTACACCTTC,CSVEMYGYTF
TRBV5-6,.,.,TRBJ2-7,TGTGCCAGCAGCAACTCTCGAGGCCGCAGCTGGGGGTACGAGCAGTACTTC,CASSNSRGRSWGYEQYF
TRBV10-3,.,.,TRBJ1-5,TGTGCCATCAGTGAGTCGCGACCATATAGCAATCAGCCCCAGCATTTT,CAISESRPYSNQPQHF
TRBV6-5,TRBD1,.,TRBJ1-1,TGTGCCAGCGATTGGACAGGGATCCCTGAAGCTTTCTTT,CASDWTGIPEAFF
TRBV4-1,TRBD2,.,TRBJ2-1,TGCGCCAGCAGCCAAGATCGGGCGGGAGCACACAGGGAGCAGTTCTTC,CASSQDRAGAHREQFF
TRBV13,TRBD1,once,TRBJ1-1,TGTGCCAGCAGTCCGACAGGGCCCACTGAAGCTTTCTTT,CASSPTGPTEAFF
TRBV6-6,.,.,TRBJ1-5,TGTGCCAGCAGTCACCTTCTTCCGGGTCTCAATGCTCAGCCCCAGCATTTT,CASSHLLPGLNAQPQHF
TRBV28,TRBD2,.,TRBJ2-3,TGTGCCAGCGGTAATAGCGGGAGCTCCACAGATACGCAGTATTTT,CASGNSGSSTDTQYF
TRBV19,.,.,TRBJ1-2,TGTGCCAGTAGTTACGGGAACTATGGCTACACCTTC,CASSYGNYGYTF
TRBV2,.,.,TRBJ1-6,TGTGCCAGCAGGTCATCAGGGGTAGTCAGTGGATCACCCCTCCACTTT,CASRSSGVVSGSPLHF
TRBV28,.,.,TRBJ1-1,TGTGCCAGCAGCCGTATGACAGGTCACACTGAAGCTTTCTTT,CASSRMTGHTEAFF
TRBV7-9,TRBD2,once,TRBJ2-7,TGTGCCAGCAGCCCAATAGCGGGAGCAGCCTACGAGCAGTACTTC,CASSPIAGAAYEQYF
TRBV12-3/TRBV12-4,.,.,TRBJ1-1,TGTGCCAGCAGTTTTATAAAAGGGTCTGAAGCTTTCTTT,CASSFIKGSEAFF
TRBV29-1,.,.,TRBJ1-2,TGCAGCGCCGCTCCTGAAGGGCAGACTTTTAACTATGGCTACACCTTC,CSAAPEGQTFNYGYTF
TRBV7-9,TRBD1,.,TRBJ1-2,TGTGCCAGCAGCTTAGAAGGGGGCAACTATGGCTACACCTTC,CASSLEGGNYGYTF
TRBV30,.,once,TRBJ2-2,TGTGCCTGGAGCGCGAGTAGCGCCACCGGGGAGCTGTTTTTT,CAWSASSATGELFF
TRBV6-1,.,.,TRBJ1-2,TGTGCCAGCAGTGAAAACAGGGTGGTGAGGGGCTACACCTTC,CASSENRVVRGYTF
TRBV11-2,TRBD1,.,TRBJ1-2,TGTGCCAGCAGCTTAGGCAGGGGGCGTAGCTATGGCTACACCTTC,CASSLGRGRSYGYTF
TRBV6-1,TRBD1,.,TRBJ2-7,TGTGCCAGCAGACCCACAGGGGATGGGTACGAGCAGTACTTC,CASRPTGDGYEQYF
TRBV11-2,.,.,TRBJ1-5,TGTGCCAGCAGCTTAGTCGCCGCGGGACAGCCCCAGCATTTT,CASSLVAAGQPQHF
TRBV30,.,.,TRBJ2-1,TGTGCCTCGAGGGGACGCGGGACCTACAATGAGCAGTTCTTC,CASRGRGTYNEQFF
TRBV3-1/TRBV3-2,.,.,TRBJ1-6,TGTGCCAGCAGCCAAGGAAGGAATTCACCCCTCCACTTT,CASSQGRNSPLHF
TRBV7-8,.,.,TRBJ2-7,TGTGCCAGCAGCGTGAGGGACACACCTAACTCCTACGAGCAGTACTTC,CASSVRDTPNSYEQYF
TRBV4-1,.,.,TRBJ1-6,TGCGCCAGCAGCCAGGGGCCGAGGGGGTGGAATTCACCCCTCCACTTT,CASSQGPRGWNSPLHF
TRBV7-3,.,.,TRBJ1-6,TGTGCCAGCAGCTCCGGGACAAATAATTCACCCCTCCACTTT,CASSSGTNNSPLHF